A single sample is the source of the 10 T cell receptor beta chains below, sequenced in a study of T cells in Graves' hyperthyroidism and ophthalmopathy. Regions amplified from RNA transcripts were the TCR beta CDR3 regions. First-round RT-PCR of the TCR CDR3 relied on the HTBI primer set. TCRdb recomputed calls from the multiplex PCR reads with MiXCR, one row per CDR3 protein. The table lists 300,000 to 350,000 distinct CDR3 sequences, about 20% of them singletons. The source material was blood. These receptors were obtained from a woman aged 45-59 years with Graves' hyperthyroidism.

This clonotype was detected only a few times. The rearrangement links TRBV3-1 to TRBJ2-5; D unresolved. In germline, CDR1 is LGHDT, CDR2 YNNKEL (reference sequence). CDR3 length equals 13 residues. V gave up 0 bases and J gave up 0 bases, with 2 bases separating them. The CDR3: CASSQDYQETQYF. CDR3 bases: TGTGCCAGCAGCCAAGACTACCAAGAGACCCAGTACTTC.

This clonotype has a count of ten or more. The chain has TRBV24-1 and TRBJ1-4; the D gene is possibly TRBD1 (6 bases). Germline CDR1 reads KGHDR; CDR2 reads SFDVKD. The CDR3 has 14 amino acids. The ends were cut back, 8 bases at V and 5 bases at J, with 14 bases in the middle. DNA for the CDR3: TGTGCCACCACAACAGGGAACCGGAATGAAAAACTGTTTTTT. It is translated as CATTTGNRNEKLFF.

This clonotype was observed at least ten times. This chain connects TRBV3-1 to TRBJ2-1; the match to TRBD2 covers 10 bases. After removal of 1 base from V and 5 bases from J, the junction contained 5 bases not matched to a gene. CDR1 is LGHDT and CDR2 is YNNKEL in the germline V gene (reference sequence). The CDR3 length is 16 residues. DNA for the CDR3: TGTGCCAGCAGCCAAGGGGGGACTAGCGCTCACAATGAGCAGTTCTTC. Protein: CASSQGGTSAHNEQFF.

This clonotype showed up many times. One end of the junction fails to match germline, which may point to a read error. Here the CDR3 DNA reads TGTGCCAGCAGCTCTGGACCTCAAGAGACCCAGTACTTC. It translates to CASSSGPQETQYF. The chain links TRBV5-1 to TRBJ2-5; no clear D. The CDR3 sequence is 13 residues long. The germline V gene has CDR1 SGHRS and CDR2 YFSETQ.

This clonotype was seen more than once but under ten times. The rearrangement links TRBV5-8 to TRBJ2-2, with no clear D. Between the trimmed V and J ends, which lost 4 bases and 1 base, there was a span of 11 bases. Germline V lookup: CDR1 SGHTS, CDR2 YDEGEE. This CDR3 is built from 15 residues. CDR3 sequence (DNA): TGTGCCAGCAGCCAACCCAGTGGGAACACCGGGGAGCTGTTTTTT. Protein sequence: CASSQPSGNTGELFF.

This clonotype was detected only a few times. This chain joins TRBV11-3 and TRBJ2-7; D perhaps matches TRBD1 (6 bases). The CDR3 extends over 14 amino acids. The V gene's germline CDR1 is SGHNT and CDR2 YENEEA. V lost 1 base, J lost 5 bases, and 12 bases lay in between. The DNA for the CDR3 is TGTGCCAGCAGCTTAGGTCCAGGGGTGGACGAGCAGTACTTC. Translated, it gives CASSLGPGVDEQYF.

This clonotype has at least ten counts. V is TRBV6-1 and J is TRBJ2-5; no definite D call. Germline loops: CDR1 MNHNS, CDR2 SASEGT. This CDR3 has 14 amino acids. Trimming removed 5 bases at V and 4 bases at J, with 14 bases between. The CDR3 coding sequence is TGTGCCAGCAGTTCGGTGGGGATCGCAGAGACCCAGTACTTC. Its translation is CASSSVGIAETQYF.

There are a few counts of this clonotype. The V call is TRBV11-2, the J call TRBJ1-2; unclear D gene. Deletions cut 5 bases from V and 0 bases from J, with 10 bases between. Germline CDR1 and CDR2: SGHAT and FQNNGV. CDR3 length: 14 amino acids. CDR3 bases: TGTGCCAGCAGCCAAGAGGGCCCTAACTATGGCTACACCTTC. It encodes CASSQEGPNYGYTF. Filled out from reference TRBV11-2 and TRBJ1-2, the complete variable domain reads EAGVAQSPRYKIIEKRQSVAFWCNPISGHATLYWYQQILGQGPKLLIQFQNNGVVDDSQLPKDRFSAERLKGVDSTLKIQPAKLEDSAVYLCASSQEGPNYGYTFGSGTRLTVV.

This clonotype showed up just a few times. The genes are TRBV9 and TRBJ2-3; 12 bases line up with TRBD2. CDR3 length: 16 amino acids. V gave up 4 bases and J gave up 6 bases; unmatched junction bases: 9. The germline V gene encodes CDR1 SGDLS and CDR2 YYNGEE. The CDR3 spells CASSLLAGGPADTQYF. DNA for the CDR3: TGTGCCAGCAGCCTTCTAGCGGGGGGGCCGGCGGATACGCAGTATTTT. Based on the CDR3 plus reference TRBV9 and TRBJ2-3, the full variable domain is DSGVTQTPKHLITATGQRVTLRCSPRSGDLSVYWYQQSLDQGLQFLIQYYNGEERAKGNILERFSAQQFPDLHSELNLSSLELGDSALYFCASSLLAGGPADTQYFGPGTRLTVL.

This clonotype was observed at least ten times. The gene calls are TRBV3-1 and TRBJ2-5; the match to TRBD2 covers 9 bases. The germline V gene encodes CDR1 LGHDT and CDR2 YNNKEL (reference sequence). J lost 5 bases, V lost 4 bases, and 5 bases had no gene match. The CDR3 sequence is 14 residues long. CDR3 sequence reads: CASSLSSGSETQYF. The CDR3 coding sequence is TGTGCCAGCAGCCTTAGTAGCGGGAGCGAGACCCAGTACTTC.